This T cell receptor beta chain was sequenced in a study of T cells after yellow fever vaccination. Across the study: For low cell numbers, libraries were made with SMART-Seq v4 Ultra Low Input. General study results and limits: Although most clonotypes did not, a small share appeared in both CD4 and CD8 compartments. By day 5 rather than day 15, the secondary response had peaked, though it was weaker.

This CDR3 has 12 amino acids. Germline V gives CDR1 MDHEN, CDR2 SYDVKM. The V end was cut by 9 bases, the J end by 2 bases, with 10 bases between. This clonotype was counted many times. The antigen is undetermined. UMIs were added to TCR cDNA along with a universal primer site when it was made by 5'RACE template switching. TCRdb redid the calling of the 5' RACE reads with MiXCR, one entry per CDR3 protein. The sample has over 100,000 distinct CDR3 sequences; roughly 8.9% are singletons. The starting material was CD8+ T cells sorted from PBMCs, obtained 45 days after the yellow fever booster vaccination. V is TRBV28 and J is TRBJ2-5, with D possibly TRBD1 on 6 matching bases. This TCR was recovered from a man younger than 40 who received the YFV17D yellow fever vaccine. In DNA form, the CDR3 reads TGTGCCAGTTACAGGGTTCAAGAGACCCAGTACTTC. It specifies CASYRVQETQYF.